A selection of T cell receptor beta chains follows, all from one sample in a study of T cell repertoires in cytomegalovirus infection. One entry per CDR3 protein results from TCRdb running MiXCR on the reads. The sample holds approximately 550,000 distinct CDR3 sequences, more than 15% seen once. Sequencing used CD8+ T cells from PBMCs. Source of these receptors: a human donor in good health (CMV status not recorded). Some clones in this sample may be carry-over from other donors' samples. Both conserved end residues are part of each CDR3. D genes are given only for firm matches. The size of a clone is reported for some rows only, either as once, few or many, or as a class for expanded clones.

TGTGCCAGCAGCCTTAGACCCCTGTTCTATGGCTACACCTTC | CASSLRPLFYGYTF | TRBJ1-2 | TRBV27 | NA | NA
TGTGCTAGTGGTTTGGTACAGGACGAGCAGTACTTC | CASGLVQDEQYF | TRBJ2-7 | TRBV12-5 | NA | many
TGTGCCAGCAGCTTATCCGAGGAGGCCAAAAACATTCAGTACTTC | CASSLSEEAKNIQYF | TRBJ2-4 | TRBV7-9 | NA | many
TGTGCCAGCAGCCCGCAGGGAGGTTGGACTGAAGCTTTCTTT | CASSPQGGWTEAFF | TRBJ1-1 | TRBV7-3 | NA | many
TGTGCCAGCAGTGAGTTTTCCGGGACAGACAATCAGCCCCAGCATTTT | CASSEFSGTDNQPQHF | TRBJ1-5 | TRBV25-1 | TRBD1 | NA
TGTGCCAGCTCACCCCAGGAGAGAGACACTGAAGCTTTCTTT | CASSPQERDTEAFF | TRBJ1-1 | TRBV18 | NA | few
TGTGCCAGCAGCTCAATGGGGGGCCGCGCAGATACGCAGTATTTT | CASSSMGGRADTQYF | TRBJ2-3 | TRBV7-9 | NA | few
TGTGCCAGCAGCCCCTGGACAGGGGTCTACGAGCAGTACTTC | CASSPWTGVYEQYF | TRBJ2-7 | TRBV7-9 | TRBD1 | many
TGTGCCAGCTCACCACCGAGAAGGACAGATACGCAGTATTTT | CASSPPRRTDTQYF | TRBJ2-3 | TRBV18 | NA | few
TGTGCCAGCAGCTTAGATCCAAGGGTTCCCAATGAGCAGTTCTTC | CASSLDPRVPNEQFF | TRBJ2-1 | TRBV11-2 | NA | many
TGTGCCAGCAGTTTATGGGGACAGGGGGCACACAATGAGCAGTTCTTC | CASSLWGQGAHNEQFF | TRBJ2-1 | TRBV28 | TRBD1 | NA
TGTGCCAGCAGCCAAGGGACAGGGGCAACTAATGAAAAACTGTTTTTT | CASSQGTGATNEKLFF | TRBJ1-4 | TRBV7-9 | TRBD1 | many
TGTGCCAGCAGCGGACTGTACAATGAGCAGTTCTTC | CASSGLYNEQFF | TRBJ2-1 | TRBV7-9 | NA | many
TGTGCCAGCAGTTTTTTGTGGACCGGCATGAACACTGAAGCTTTCTTT | CASSFLWTGMNTEAFF | TRBJ1-1 | TRBV28 | NA | NA
TGTGCCAGCAGCCCCGGGACAGTACAAGAGACCCAGTACTTC | CASSPGTVQETQYF | TRBJ2-5 | TRBV6-6 | TRBD1 | many
TGTGCCAGCAGCCACTCTAGCGGGAGTACAGGCAACGAGCAGTACTTC | CASSHSSGSTGNEQYF | TRBJ2-7 | TRBV12-3/TRBV12-4 | TRBD2 | many
TGTGCCAGCAGTCCATACACAGGGAACACCGGGGAGCTGTTTTTT | CASSPYTGNTGELFF | TRBJ2-2 | TRBV28 | NA | many